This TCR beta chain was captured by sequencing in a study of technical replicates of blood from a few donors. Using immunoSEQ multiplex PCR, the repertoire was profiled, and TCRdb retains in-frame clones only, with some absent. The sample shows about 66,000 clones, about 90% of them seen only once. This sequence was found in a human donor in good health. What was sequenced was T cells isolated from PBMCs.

DNA of the CDR3: TGTGCCAGCAGTTTCGGGAAGGTTTCTTATGGCTACACCTTC. Residues: CASSFGKVSYGYTF. The rearrangement uses TRBV28 and TRBJ1-2; D remains unclear. The V end was cut by 3 bases, the J end by 5 bases, with 13 bases between. Per germline, CDR1 MDHEN and CDR2 SYDVKM. The CDR3 has 14 residues.